The following is a T cell receptor (beta chain) sequence with its context. What it binds is not known. The CDR3 has 17 residues. J gave up 5 bases and V 2 bases, and 10 bases lay outside the gene matches. Germline V lookup: CDR1 MNHEY, CDR2 SVGAGI. This sample stems from a study of T cells after yellow fever vaccination. By 5'RACE template switching, TCR cDNA was produced, with a universal primer site and UMIs added in the process. TCRdb independently ran MiXCR on the 5' RACE reads; one entry per CDR3 protein. The sample lists around 590,000 distinct CDR3 sequences, roughly 12% seen once, with more than 13% in the top ten. Findings of the study overall: The booster saw the reappearance of most primary-vaccination clones (around 95% CD4, 88% CD8).

Sequenced material: PBMCs, taken on the day of the yellow fever booster vaccination. The V and J genes are TRBV6-5 and TRBJ2-2, with TRBD2 identical over 8 bases. The receptor comes from a man in his thirties or forties who received the YFV17D yellow fever vaccine. CDR3 amino acids: CASSYPTVAGSTGELFF. The CDR3 bases are TGTGCCAGCAGTTACCCTACAGTAGCGGGGAGTACCGGGGAGCTGTTTTTT.